A selection of T cell receptor beta chains follows, all from one sample in a study of T cell repertoires in cytomegalovirus infection. TCRdb passed the reads through MiXCR, listing each CDR3 protein once. This repertoire shows 350,000 to 450,000 distinct CDR3 sequences, 18% found once; its top ten account for 8.7%. The sequencing sample was made of PBMCs. These TCRs come from a human donor in good health (CMV status not recorded). Some clones in this sample may be carry-over from other donors' samples. Both conserved end residues are part of each CDR3. The D gene is left open where the match is weak. The listing skips clone size in some rows; elsewhere it reads once, few, many or a size class.

d_gene: NA; abundance: NA; j_gene: TRBJ1-5; v_gene: TRBV28; CDR3nt: TGTGCCAGTGCCCCATCCCAAAATCAGCCCCAGCATTTT; CDR3aa: CASAPSQNQPQHF
d_gene: NA; abundance: NA; j_gene: TRBJ2-3; v_gene: TRBV19; CDR3nt: TGTGCCACCCGAAAGACAGTCAGCACAGATACGCAGTATTTT; CDR3aa: CATRKTVSTDTQYF
d_gene: TRBD1; abundance: NA; j_gene: TRBJ1-5; v_gene: TRBV20-1; CDR3nt: TGCAGTGCTACCCGACAGGGGGATCAGCCCCAGCATTTT; CDR3aa: CSATRQGDQPQHF
d_gene: TRBD1; abundance: NA; j_gene: TRBJ2-5; v_gene: TRBV6-6; CDR3nt: TGTGCCAGCAGTTCCCCCGGACAGGGGCCCGGGACCCAGTACTTC; CDR3aa: CASSSPGQGPGTQYF
d_gene: NA; abundance: NA; j_gene: TRBJ2-5; v_gene: TRBV12-3/TRBV12-4; CDR3nt: TGTGCCAGCAGTTTATTGAGAGGGGAGACCCAGTACTTC; CDR3aa: CASSLLRGETQYF
d_gene: TRBD2; abundance: many; j_gene: TRBJ2-5; v_gene: TRBV7-2; CDR3nt: TGTGCCAGCAGCTTAGAGCTAGCGGCGACCCAGTACTTC; CDR3aa: CASSLELAATQYF
d_gene: NA; abundance: few; j_gene: TRBJ2-3; v_gene: TRBV29-1; CDR3nt: TGCAGCGCCCGGGGGGCGGCGTCTAGCACAGATACGCAGTATTTT; CDR3aa: CSARGAASSTDTQYF
d_gene: NA; abundance: few; j_gene: TRBJ2-2; v_gene: TRBV4-2; CDR3nt: TGTGCCAGCAGCCAAGCAGGAGGGCCCGGGGTTTGGGGGGAGCTGTTTTTT; CDR3aa: CASSQAGGPGVWGELFF
d_gene: TRBD2; abundance: many; j_gene: TRBJ2-7; v_gene: TRBV19; CDR3nt: TGTGCCAGTAGTACGCGGGGGGGGAAGACCTACGAGCAGTACTTC; CDR3aa: CASSTRGGKTYEQYF
d_gene: NA; abundance: many; j_gene: TRBJ1-5; v_gene: TRBV7-2; CDR3nt: TGTGCCAGCAGCTTACTACAGAATCAGCCCCAGCATTTT; CDR3aa: CASSLLQNQPQHF
d_gene: TRBD2; abundance: NA; j_gene: TRBJ2-7; v_gene: TRBV7-9; CDR3nt: TGTGCCAGCAGCTTGGCGGGAGGCGTACTCGAGCAGTACTTC; CDR3aa: CASSLAGGVLEQYF
d_gene: NA; abundance: few; j_gene: TRBJ1-4; v_gene: TRBV7-9; CDR3nt: TGTGCCAGCAGCGCAGTTGGGGTTGAAAAACTGTTTTTT; CDR3aa: CASSAVGVEKLFF
d_gene: NA; abundance: NA; j_gene: TRBJ2-7; v_gene: TRBV5-5; CDR3nt: TGTGCCAGCAGCTTCACAGGGATAACCTACGAGCAGTACTTC; CDR3aa: CASSFTGITYEQYF
d_gene: NA; abundance: NA; j_gene: TRBJ1-5; v_gene: TRBV28; CDR3nt: TGTGCCAGCAGGGGACCGGGACGGCTTACCAATCAGCCCCAGCATTTT; CDR3aa: CASRGPGRLTNQPQHF
d_gene: NA; abundance: many; j_gene: TRBJ2-6; v_gene: TRBV11-2; CDR3nt: TGTGCCAGCAGCCTAAGGGAGGATCGGGTCACGGGAGGGGCCAACGTCCTGACTTTC; CDR3aa: CASSLREDRVTGGANVLTF
d_gene: NA; abundance: few; j_gene: TRBJ1-5; v_gene: TRBV19; CDR3nt: TGTGCCAGTAGTGTAGATTCAGGGAAGTTTCAGCCCCAGCATTTT; CDR3aa: CASSVDSGKFQPQHF
d_gene: NA; abundance: NA; j_gene: TRBJ2-1; v_gene: TRBV11-2; CDR3nt: TGTGCCAGCAGCGCGGGGATGGTCGGTGAGCAGTTCTTC; CDR3aa: CASSAGMVGEQFF
d_gene: NA; abundance: NA; j_gene: TRBJ2-2; v_gene: TRBV28; CDR3nt: TGTGCCAGCAGTTTAGGTTGGCGGGGCACCGGGGAGCTGTTTTTT; CDR3aa: CASSLGWRGTGELFF
d_gene: NA; abundance: NA; j_gene: TRBJ1-3; v_gene: TRBV9; CDR3nt: TGTGCCAGCAGCGTAGCAAGTGGGGTTAGCTCTGGAAACACCATATATTTT; CDR3aa: CASSVASGVSSGNTIYF
d_gene: TRBD1; abundance: many; j_gene: TRBJ1-1; v_gene: TRBV6-2/TRBV6-3; CDR3nt: TGTGCCAGCAGCCCCCAGGGGGTTGGCGCTGAAGCTTTCTTT; CDR3aa: CASSPQGVGAEAFF
d_gene: NA; abundance: NA; j_gene: TRBJ2-5; v_gene: TRBV18; CDR3nt: TGTGCCAGCTCACCACTGAAACAAGAGACCCAGTACTTC; CDR3aa: CASSPLKQETQYF
d_gene: NA; abundance: NA; j_gene: TRBJ2-1; v_gene: TRBV2; CDR3nt: TGTGCCAGCAGTTTTAGCGGTAACTCCTACAATGAGCAGTTCTTC; CDR3aa: CASSFSGNSYNEQFF
d_gene: NA; abundance: NA; j_gene: TRBJ2-1; v_gene: TRBV12-3/TRBV12-4; CDR3nt: TGTGCCAGCAGTTTTGACCAGGAAGGTAATGAGCAGTTCTTC; CDR3aa: CASSFDQEGNEQFF
d_gene: NA; abundance: few; j_gene: TRBJ2-5; v_gene: TRBV5-5; CDR3nt: TGTGCCAGCAGCTTGGTAGCCCGACGAGAGACCCAGTACTTC; CDR3aa: CASSLVARRETQYF
d_gene: NA; abundance: many; j_gene: TRBJ2-3; v_gene: TRBV7-2; CDR3nt: TGTGCCAGCAGCTCAACGACTAGCACAGATACGCAGTATTTT; CDR3aa: CASSSTTSTDTQYF
d_gene: NA; abundance: NA; j_gene: TRBJ1-5; v_gene: TRBV15; CDR3nt: TGTGCCACCAGCACCCAGAGCAATCAGCCCCAGCATTTT; CDR3aa: CATSTQSNQPQHF
d_gene: TRBD1; abundance: many; j_gene: TRBJ2-2; v_gene: TRBV7-6; CDR3nt: TGTGCCAGCAGCCCGAGGACAGGGCTAAACACCGGGGAGCTGTTTTTT; CDR3aa: CASSPRTGLNTGELFF
d_gene: TRBD1; abundance: few; j_gene: TRBJ2-7; v_gene: TRBV5-6; CDR3nt: TGTGCCAGCAGCAGCCCGACAGGGGGCACCTACGAGCAGTACTTC; CDR3aa: CASSSPTGGTYEQYF
d_gene: NA; abundance: once; j_gene: TRBJ1-1; v_gene: TRBV27; CDR3nt: TGTGCCAGCAGTGGGACCGGAAGGGCTGCTTTCTTT; CDR3aa: CASSGTGRAAFF
d_gene: NA; abundance: few; j_gene: TRBJ2-3; v_gene: TRBV4-1; CDR3nt: TGCGCCAGCAGCCAAGCGGGCTCTCAAGATACGCAGTATTTT; CDR3aa: CASSQAGSQDTQYF
d_gene: NA; abundance: many; j_gene: TRBJ2-1; v_gene: TRBV7-2; CDR3nt: TGTGCCAGCAGCGTAGGAGGTAATGAGCAGTTCTTC; CDR3aa: CASSVGGNEQFF
d_gene: TRBD2; abundance: NA; j_gene: TRBJ2-3; v_gene: TRBV15; CDR3nt: TGTGCCACCAGCAGAGTGGGCGGGGGGGGGGGAGATACGCAGTATTTT; CDR3aa: CATSRVGGGGGDTQYF
d_gene: NA; abundance: many; j_gene: TRBJ2-7; v_gene: TRBV7-8; CDR3nt: TGTGCCAGCAGCCGCAGGAGGGTGGGGTCCTACGAGCAGTACTTC; CDR3aa: CASSRRRVGSYEQYF
d_gene: TRBD2; abundance: many; j_gene: TRBJ2-2; v_gene: TRBV11-2; CDR3nt: TGTGCCAGCAGCTTGGCTAGCGGGAACACCGGGGAGCTGTTTTTT; CDR3aa: CASSLASGNTGELFF
d_gene: NA; abundance: NA; j_gene: TRBJ1-4; v_gene: TRBV20-1; CDR3nt: TGCAGTGCCCATGGAGGGCCGGGGGCAACTAATGAAAAACTGTTTTTT; CDR3aa: CSAHGGPGATNEKLFF
d_gene: NA; abundance: many; j_gene: TRBJ1-5; v_gene: TRBV3-1; CDR3nt: TGTGCCAGCAGCCAAGGTATAGGTCAGCCCCAGCATTTT; CDR3aa: CASSQGIGQPQHF
d_gene: NA; abundance: few; j_gene: TRBJ1-2; v_gene: TRBV7-6; CDR3nt: TGTGCCAGCAGCCTCGCGGGGCGGACAATGAACTATGGCTACACCTTC; CDR3aa: CASSLAGRTMNYGYTF
d_gene: NA; abundance: NA; j_gene: TRBJ2-1; v_gene: TRBV10-2; CDR3nt: TGCGCCAGCACCGCCGGCGCTTACAATGAGCAGTTCTTC; CDR3aa: CASTAGAYNEQFF
d_gene: TRBD2; abundance: NA; j_gene: TRBJ2-1; v_gene: TRBV4-3; CDR3nt: TGCGCCAGCAGCCGACGCCTAGCGGGAGGGCCCAATGAGCAGTTCTTC; CDR3aa: CASSRRLAGGPNEQFF
d_gene: NA; abundance: few; j_gene: TRBJ1-6; v_gene: TRBV15; CDR3nt: TGTGCCACCAGCAGAGATCGTTATTTT; CDR3aa: CATSRDRYF
d_gene: NA; abundance: many; j_gene: TRBJ1-2; v_gene: TRBV7-2; CDR3nt: TGTGCCAGCAGCTTGGGGACCAGAGGACGGTATGGCTACACCTTC; CDR3aa: CASSLGTRGRYGYTF
d_gene: TRBD2; abundance: many; j_gene: TRBJ2-1; v_gene: TRBV12-3/TRBV12-4; CDR3nt: TGTGCCAGCAGTTTAGGGCGGGGGGGCCCCAATGAGCAGTTCTTC; CDR3aa: CASSLGRGGPNEQFF
d_gene: NA; abundance: many; j_gene: TRBJ2-3; v_gene: TRBV7-2; CDR3nt: TGTGCCAGCAGCTTAGGCAGGGATGCAGATACGCAGTATTTT; CDR3aa: CASSLGRDADTQYF
d_gene: TRBD1; abundance: many; j_gene: TRBJ1-1; v_gene: TRBV12-3/TRBV12-4; CDR3nt: TGTGCCAGCAGTTTCGGGGGACAGGGGACTGAAGCTTTCTTT; CDR3aa: CASSFGGQGTEAFF
d_gene: TRBD2; abundance: many; j_gene: TRBJ2-3; v_gene: TRBV7-9; CDR3nt: TGTGCCAGCATAGGACTAGCGGGAGTAGATACGCAGTATTTT; CDR3aa: CASIGLAGVDTQYF
d_gene: TRBD2; abundance: NA; j_gene: TRBJ2-5; v_gene: TRBV28; CDR3nt: TGTGCCAGCAGTCCAGCGGGGGACCACCAAGAGACCCAGTACTTC; CDR3aa: CASSPAGDHQETQYF
d_gene: TRBD1; abundance: NA; j_gene: TRBJ1-1; v_gene: TRBV6-5; CDR3nt: TGTGCCAGCAGTTTAGGACAGGGGGCGGCGAACACTGAAGCTTTCTTT; CDR3aa: CASSLGQGAANTEAFF
d_gene: NA; abundance: few; j_gene: TRBJ1-1; v_gene: TRBV19; CDR3nt: TGTGCCAGTAGTATAGGACGGGGTCCAGCTGAAGCTTTCTTT; CDR3aa: CASSIGRGPAEAFF
d_gene: NA; abundance: few; j_gene: TRBJ1-1; v_gene: TRBV2; CDR3nt: TGTGCCAGCACCCCTACCAACACTGAAGCTTTCTTT; CDR3aa: CASTPTNTEAFF
d_gene: NA; abundance: NA; j_gene: TRBJ2-3; v_gene: TRBV5-4; CDR3nt: TGTGCCAGCAGCTTCGGGACACTTAGTGTTACGCAGTATTTT; CDR3aa: CASSFGTLSVTQYF
d_gene: NA; abundance: NA; j_gene: TRBJ2-3; v_gene: TRBV23-1; CDR3nt: TGCGCCAGCAGTCGCGTCGATAAGGTCGGGCAGTATTTT; CDR3aa: CASSRVDKVGQYF
d_gene: TRBD2; abundance: few; j_gene: TRBJ2-1; v_gene: TRBV6-2/TRBV6-3; CDR3nt: TGTGCCAGCAGTTACTTCGCTAGCGGGAGTGCTGAGCAGTTCTTC; CDR3aa: CASSYFASGSAEQFF
d_gene: TRBD2; abundance: NA; j_gene: TRBJ2-5; v_gene: TRBV7-2; CDR3nt: TGTGCCAGCAGCACACGACTAGCGGGAGCGCAAGAGACCCAGTACTTC; CDR3aa: CASSTRLAGAQETQYF
d_gene: TRBD2; abundance: many; j_gene: TRBJ2-5; v_gene: TRBV7-2; CDR3nt: TGTGCCAGCAGCCGAAGTAGCGGGGGGTACCAAGAGACCCAGTACTTC; CDR3aa: CASSRSSGGYQETQYF
d_gene: TRBD2; abundance: many; j_gene: TRBJ2-1; v_gene: TRBV12-3/TRBV12-4; CDR3nt: TGTGCCAGCAGTTTAAGTGAGTCTAGCGGGAGAAATGAGCAGTTCTTC; CDR3aa: CASSLSESSGRNEQFF